This T cell receptor beta chain was captured by sequencing in a study of T cell clonotyping in hematopoietic cell transplantation (dated by TCRdb to about 2021). With respect to the entire study: A total of some 130 blood samples were gathered in the study from 30 to 35 consecutive transplant recipients along with their related donors. Patients were recruited between late 2015 and January 2017 and followed until late 2020 or death.

CDR1 MDHEN and CDR2 SYDVKM are derived from the germline V gene. Compared with germline, V lacks 6 bases and J lacks 9 bases; bases without a gene match: 9. Inclusive of the bounding cysteine and phenylalanine, the CDR3 is 15 residues long. The sequence is cut down to CDR3 DNA, 45 bases in frame from base 1. In light of the paper, this sample's time point label describes: 180 days after allo-HCT. Blood from recipients was drawn roughly 28 days before transplant, then again at days 30, 100 and 180 after transplant. Nuclei Lysis Solution was used to extract genomic DNA from fresh or cryopreserved unfractionated peripheral blood mononuclear cells. What the research found in general, with its limitations: The sample size was limited, and CD4 and CD8 repertoire contributions could not be separated because cells were not sorted. Broader posttransplant TCR repertoire diversity was predicted by donor and pretransplant recipient Inverse Simpson Index values. After transplant, TCR diversity in recipients dropped, and pathologically expanded clonotypes increased progressively from day 30 to day 180. Only a small fraction of recipient repertoires overlapped donor repertoires, with over 95% appearing de novo at the given depth.

TCR beta CDR3 regions were amplified from genomic DNA with the immunoSEQ assay, a bias-controlled multiplex PCR using V- and J-specific primers. A second PCR step added a proprietary barcode and Illumina adapter sequences to the CDR3 amplicons. An Illumina MiSeq instrument was used to sequence the CDR3 libraries. As for the authors' bioinformatics: Export and quality control were done with immunoSEQ Analyzer 3.0, while downstream analyses used R Bioconductor and Immunarch. Repertoire metrics were calculated using only productive rearrangements within the normalized downsampled data set. In the normalized cohort, a clonotype counted as pathologically expanded if the clonotype was larger than 5 templates. The Inverse Simpson Index was used to measure repertoire diversity. To capture all clonotypes, the CMV-specificity analyses were run on the non-normalized data set. In TCRdb, the immuneACCESS table is reduced to in-frame sequences with V and J assigned. These tables do not hold every clone; where another copy was compared, an unresolved V gene accounts for under half, and the others remain unexplained. V, J and clone size reflect that table, while D and trimming were determined from the DNA. The sample data list roughly 10,000 clones, and 89% of these were observed just once. The ten biggest clones cover around 38% of the sample.

This clone appeared once. Its specific antigen is unknown. Base-call qualities are not available, and no considerably larger clone is one nucleotide away. Specimen: PBMCs, collected 180 days after allogeneic stem cell transplant. Here the chain combines TRBV28 and TRBJ1-6; 9 bases in between match TRBD1. The receptor was isolated from a male patient between 60 and 69 years old who had an allogeneic stem cell transplant from an unrelated donor, so the T cells may come from the graft donor. Some clones in this sample may be carry-over from other donors' samples. The CDR3 in this case is CASSKPGQGVSPLHF. The sequence in DNA is TGTGCCAGCAGCAAGCCGGGACAGGGAGTTTCACCCCTCCACTTT.